These T cell receptor beta chains were read from a single sample in a study of immune heterogeneity within non-small cell lung tumors. TCRdb independently ran MiXCR on the multiplex PCR reads; one entry per CDR3 protein. There are about 20,000 distinct CDR3 sequences in the sample; around 28% occur only once, and roughly 4.2% lies in the top ten. The sample consisted of lung tumor tissue. All receptors come from a man aged 35-49 years with non-small cell lung cancer. CDR3s include the opening cysteine and the closing phenylalanine or tryptophan. A D gene is named only where the DNA matches it firmly. Clone size is shown for a subset of rows, as once, few, many or a class of expanded clone.

D	size	V	J	DNA	CDR3
NA	many	TRBV29-1	TRBJ1-2	TGCAGCGTTGATAGCCGAGCCCGGGACACACACTATGGCTACACCTTC	CSVDSRARDTHYGYTF
TRBD1	few	TRBV19	TRBJ2-7	TGTGCCAGTAGTAGGGACAGGGGTGCAACCAACTCCTACGAGCAGTACTTC	CASSRDRGATNSYEQYF
NA	few	TRBV4-3	TRBJ2-2	TGCGCCAGCAGCCAAGATCGCGGCTACGGGGAGCTGTTTTTT	CASSQDRGYGELFF
NA	few	TRBV5-1	TRBJ2-1	TGCGCCAGCAGCTTGTTGCCGACAGGCTACAATGAGCAGTTCTTC	CASSLLPTGYNEQFF
NA	NA	TRBV6-2/TRBV6-3	TRBJ1-2	TGTGCCAGCAGCCAGACGAGACCGAACCTATTCTATGGCTACACCTTC	CASSQTRPNLFYGYTF
NA	many	TRBV6-1	TRBJ1-6	TGTGCCAGCAGCGACAGAAGTAATTCACCCCTCCACTTT	CASSDRSNSPLHF
NA	few	TRBV27	TRBJ1-1	TGTGCCAGCAGTTTACACAGGGTTGCGACTGAAGCTTTCTTT	CASSLHRVATEAFF
NA	many	TRBV10-1	TRBJ2-1	TGCGCCAGCAGTCGTAGCGGCCAATTCAATGAGCAGTTCTTC	CASSRSGQFNEQFF
TRBD2	NA	TRBV5-5	TRBJ2-4	TGTGCCAGCAGCAGGACTAGTGGCAAAAACATTCAGTACTTC	CASSRTSGKNIQYF
TRBD2	NA	TRBV4-1	TRBJ2-5	TGCGCCAGCAGCTCACCGGGACTAGCGGGATCGCCTCAAGAGACCCAGTACTTC	CASSSPGLAGSPQETQYF
NA	few	TRBV30	TRBJ1-1	TGTGCCTGGAAATACAGGGTAACTGAAGCTTTCTTT	CAWKYRVTEAFF
TRBD2	many	TRBV7-9	TRBJ2-1	TGTGCCAGCAGCCATCGACTAGCGGGAGACTATGAGCAGTTCTTC	CASSHRLAGDYEQFF
TRBD2	NA	TRBV19	TRBJ2-1	TGTGCCACCTCCGGGAGGCGGGAGCGTCGATGGTCCTACAATGAGCAGTTCTTC	CATSGRRERRWSYNEQFF
NA	many	TRBV11-2	TRBJ2-7	TGTGCCAGCAGCCAGGCGAAAGGGACCGAGCAGTACTTC	CASSQAKGTEQYF
NA	few	TRBV29-1	TRBJ2-3	TGCATCGGGACAAAGGCAGATACGCAGTATTTT	CIGTKADTQYF
TRBD2	NA	TRBV7-3	TRBJ2-1	TGTGCCAGCAGCTTAACTAGCGGGGGCAATGAGCAGTTCTTC	CASSLTSGGNEQFF
TRBD1	few	TRBV7-9	TRBJ2-7	TGTGCCAGCAGCGCACCAAGGACAGGGGGCTACGAGCAGTACTTC	CASSAPRTGGYEQYF
NA	NA	TRBV5-1	TRBJ2-3	TGCGCCAGCAGCTTGGGACTCTGGGGTATGGATACGCAGTATTTT	CASSLGLWGMDTQYF
TRBD1	NA	TRBV12-3/TRBV12-4	TRBJ1-1	TGTGCCAGCAGTCGGACAGGTAGAGACACTGAAGCTTTCTTT	CASSRTGRDTEAFF
NA	NA	TRBV11-3	TRBJ2-1	TGTGCCAGCAGCTTACGGGGGCAGCGCTCCTACAATGAGCAGTTCTTC	CASSLRGQRSYNEQFF
TRBD2	few	TRBV27	TRBJ2-3	TGTGCCAGCACCGGGGTAGCGGGAGGGGAGCTGGCAGATACGCAGTATTTT	CASTGVAGGELADTQYF
NA	NA	TRBV24-1	TRBJ2-2	TGTTCCACCAGTGATCACCGTTTGGGGAACACCGGGGAGCTGTTTTTT	CSTSDHRLGNTGELFF
TRBD2	once	TRBV11-2	TRBJ2-1	TGTGCCAGCAGCAAAAGGACTAGCGGGAGGTCCTACAATGAGCAGTTCTTC	CASSKRTSGRSYNEQFF
NA	many	TRBV6-5	TRBJ2-7	TGTGCCAGCAGTTACGGCGGGGAAGGCTACGAGCAGTACTTC	CASSYGGEGYEQYF
NA	many	TRBV20-1	TRBJ1-6	TGCAGTGCTAGTATGACCAGAACCTATAATTCACCCCTCCACTTT	CSASMTRTYNSPLHF
NA	NA	TRBV13	TRBJ2-2	TGTGCCAGCAGCTCGGTATTCGGGGAGCTGTTTTTT	CASSSVFGELFF
NA	NA	TRBV29-1	TRBJ1-2	TGCAGCGTTGAGACATCACGACTAGGGGGGCTAGGCGGCTACACCTTC	CSVETSRLGGLGGYTF
NA	NA	TRBV13	TRBJ2-1	TGTGCCAGCATGAAGGGGGCTAGCGGAGGGGAGCAGTTCTTC	CASMKGASGGEQFF
NA	NA	TRBV2	TRBJ1-1	TGTGCCAGCAGTGATCGTGCCAACACTGAAGCTTTCTTT	CASSDRANTEAFF
NA	NA	TRBV5-4	TRBJ2-2	TGTGCCAGCAGCACCAACACCGGGGAGCTGTTTTTT	CASSTNTGELFF
TRBD1	once	TRBV19	TRBJ2-1	TGTGCCTTGGGGGGACAGGGGATTAATGAGGAGTTCTTC	CALGGQGINEEFF
TRBD1	many	TRBV28	TRBJ2-7	TGTGCCAGCAGTACAGACAGGGGGAAACGTATTTACGAGCAGTACTTC	CASSTDRGKRIYEQYF
NA	medium-sized	TRBV7-9	TRBJ1-1	TGTGCCAGCAGGGGTGGACAGCTGAACACTGAAGCTTTCTTT	CASRGGQLNTEAFF
NA	few	TRBV5-8	TRBJ1-5	TGTGCCAGCAGCTTGGAGGGGGGGGGCTATCAGCCCCAGCATTTT	CASSLEGGGYQPQHF
NA	medium-sized	TRBV19	TRBJ2-5	TGTGCCAGTAGTAGAACCTCGGGCGCCCAAGAGACCCAGTACTTC	CASSRTSGAQETQYF
NA	NA	TRBV10-3	TRBJ1-1	TGTGCCATCAGGGCAGCGGCCGTATCGGGAGCTTTCTTT	CAIRAAAVSGAFF
NA	NA	TRBV4-1	TRBJ1-4	TGCGCCAGCAGCCAACCCCTACCTTCGGGGCCTTATGAAAAACTGTTTTTT	CASSQPLPSGPYEKLFF
NA	few	TRBV5-6	TRBJ1-2	TGTGCCAGCACCAAACTAAACCAGGGATATGGCTACACCTTC	CASTKLNQGYGYTF
TRBD2	few	TRBV12-3/TRBV12-4	TRBJ2-2	TGTGCCAGCAGTTCGGGACTAGCGGGTTACACCGGGGAGCTGTTTTTT	CASSSGLAGYTGELFF
NA	many	TRBV27	TRBJ1-5	TGTGCCAGCAGTGAAGGGAGGTGGAGCAATCAGCCCCAGCATTTT	CASSEGRWSNQPQHF
TRBD2	many	TRBV30	TRBJ2-7	TGTGCCTGGAGTGTGGCTAGCGGGAGGTACGAGCAGTACTTC	CAWSVASGRYEQYF
NA	NA	TRBV12-3/TRBV12-4	TRBJ2-3	TGTGCCAGCAGTTTTGGGCCACAAGATACGCAGTATTTT	CASSFGPQDTQYF
TRBD2	many	TRBV12-3/TRBV12-4	TRBJ2-5	TGTGCCAGCAGTCCTAGGACTAGCGGGAGGGGATTTGGAGAGACCCAGTACTTC	CASSPRTSGRGFGETQYF
NA	few	TRBV6-1	TRBJ1-6	TGTGCCAGCAAAAACCCAAGTTCACCCCTCCACTTT	CASKNPSSPLHF
NA	few	TRBV20-1	TRBJ2-3	TGCAGTGCTAGAGAGACAGGGACTAGCACAGATACGCAGTATTTT	CSARETGTSTDTQYF
NA	few	TRBV30	TRBJ1-1	TGTGCCTGGAGTGTAATAAGAGTCGAAGCTTTCTTT	CAWSVIRVEAFF
NA	few	TRBV5-8	TRBJ1-1	TGTGCCAGCAGCTCGACATGGAACACTGAAGCTTTCTTT	CASSSTWNTEAFF
NA	medium-sized	TRBV12-3/TRBV12-4	TRBJ1-1	TGTGCCAGCACCCGGGGAGGCTCGAACACTGAAGCTTTCTTT	CASTRGGSNTEAFF
TRBD2	many	TRBV2	TRBJ2-3	TGTGCCAGCAGTGAGGGACTAGCGGCAGATACGCAGTATTTT	CASSEGLAADTQYF
TRBD1	few	TRBV20-1	TRBJ1-2	TGCAGTGCGAGGGACAGGGGCTTGTCCAAGACAGAAAACTATGGCTACACCTTC	CSARDRGLSKTENYGYTF
NA	few	TRBV7-2	TRBJ1-4	TGTGCCAGCAGCTCCCGGCTGGCAGGGATTGCAACTAATGAAAAACTGTTTTTT	CASSSRLAGIATNEKLFF
NA	NA	TRBV6-1	TRBJ2-1	TGTGCCAGCAGTGAAATGGGGGGACACTACAATGAGCAGTTCTTC	CASSEMGGHYNEQFF
NA	NA	TRBV3-1	TRBJ1-1	TGTGCCAGCAGCCACGGGGGCAGGGATGCTTTCTTT	CASSHGGRDAFF
NA	NA	TRBV7-9	TRBJ1-1	TGTGCCAGCAGCCCGGGGACGAGGAACACTGAAGCTTTCTTT	CASSPGTRNTEAFF
TRBD2	many	TRBV5-1	TRBJ2-5	TGCGCCAGCAGCTTGGGGGTAGCGGGAGTGGAGACCCAGTACTTC	CASSLGVAGVETQYF